This T cell receptor beta chain was sequenced in a study of response to subunit inactivated influenza vaccine. The germline V gene has CDR1 DFQATT and CDR2 SNEGSKA (reference sequence). The germline V and J ends were trimmed by 6 bases and 4 bases, with 12 bases remaining between them. This CDR3 has 12 amino acids. This clonotype occurred a few times. TCRdb re-called the RT-PCR reads through MiXCR, storing one row per CDR3 protein. The table has hundreds of thousands of distinct CDR3 sequences, approximately 10% seen once. These data also featured in a second study, about T cells expressing NK-cell markers. That study reports: It was by 5'RACE template switching with UMIs that TCR beta cDNA was made. It was sorted CD3+CD56-NKG2C+, CD3+CD56+NKG2C- and CD3+CD56+NKG2C+ T cells that provided the TCR beta repertoires. Sequenced donors, eight in total, included seven who were HCMV-seropositive and one who was seronegative. A few donors showed these clonotypes also leading the CD3+CD56-NKG2C+ fraction.

This chain joins TRBV20-1 and TRBJ1-1; the D gene is possibly TRBD1 (6 bases). This clonotype was sampled from a middle-aged man who received an inactivated influenza vaccine. The sample in question was PBMCs from blood, obtained on the day of vaccination. For the CDR3, the DNA is TGCAGTGCCCCTAGGGGGGGCACTGAAGCTTTCTTT. Amino acids: CSAPRGGTEAFF.